Sequencing of this T cell receptor (beta chain) was carried out in a study of blood T cell repertoires in COVID-19. About this clone itself: A read error may account for a junction end that differs from germline.

TCRdb keeps only in-frame clones here, not all; method: immunoSEQ multiplex PCR. The repertoire holds tens of thousands of clones, with 86% as singletons. The CDR3 covers 19 residues. Germline CDR1 reads SGHRS; CDR2 reads YFSETQ. Sequenced material: peripheral blood. The V gene is TRBV5-1, the J gene TRBJ1-4; 8 bases line up with TRBD1. The receptor was isolated from a woman over 75 with acute or convalescent COVID-19. Here the CDR3 DNA reads TGCGCCAGCAGATTGGAACAGGGGGGACCCTTTACAACTAATGAAAAACTGTTTTTT. This sequence encodes CASRLEQGGPFTTNEKLFF.